This TCR beta chain was sequenced for a study of T cells in Graves' hyperthyroidism and ophthalmopathy. Study observations and caveats: A model using 13 V-J features told ophthalmopathy apart from stable hyperthyroidism.

The ends lost 6 bases at V and 6 bases at J; junction bases unmatched: 7. Germline V CDR1 and CDR2: MNHEY, SVGEGT. The CDR3 is 13 amino acids. Investigators excluded patients with uncontrolled infection, other autoimmune disease, pregnancy or lactation. The TCR beta CDR3 regions underwent amplification using RNA transcripts as the source. Initially, a first-round RT-PCR of the TCR CDR3 employed the HTBI primer set. TCRdb passed the multiplex PCR reads through MiXCR, listing each CDR3 protein once. The data hold some 650,000 distinct CDR3 sequences, with around 16% observed a single time. This clonotype has a count of ten or more. Its antigen is as yet unknown.

The source is a woman in her thirties or forties with Graves' ophthalmopathy. The V call is TRBV6-2 or TRBV6-3, the J call TRBJ1-2, with 7 positions matching TRBD1. The sample taken for sequencing was blood. This CDR3 reads CASSRGQTNGYTF. The CDR3 DNA reads TGTGCCAGCAGCAGGGGACAGACGAATGGCTACACCTTC.